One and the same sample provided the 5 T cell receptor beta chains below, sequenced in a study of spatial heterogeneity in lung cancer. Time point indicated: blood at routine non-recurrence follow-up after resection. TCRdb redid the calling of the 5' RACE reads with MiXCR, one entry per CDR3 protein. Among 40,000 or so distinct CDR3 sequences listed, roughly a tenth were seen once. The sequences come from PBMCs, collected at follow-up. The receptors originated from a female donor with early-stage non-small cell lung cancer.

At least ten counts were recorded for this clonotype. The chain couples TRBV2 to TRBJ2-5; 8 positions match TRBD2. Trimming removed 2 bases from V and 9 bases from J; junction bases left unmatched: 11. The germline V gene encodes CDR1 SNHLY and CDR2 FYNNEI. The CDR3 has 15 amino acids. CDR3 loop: CASSESRGGPGAQYF. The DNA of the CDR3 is TGTGCCAGCAGTGAATCTCGGGGGGGCCCAGGGGCCCAGTACTTC.

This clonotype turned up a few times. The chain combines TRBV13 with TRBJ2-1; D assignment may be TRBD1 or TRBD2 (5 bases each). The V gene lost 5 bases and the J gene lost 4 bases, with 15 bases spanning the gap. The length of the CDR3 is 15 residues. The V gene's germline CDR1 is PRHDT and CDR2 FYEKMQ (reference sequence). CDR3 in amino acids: CASSPSGTPYNEQFF. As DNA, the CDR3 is TGTGCCAGCAGCCCCTCGGGGACCCCTTACAATGAGCAGTTCTTC.

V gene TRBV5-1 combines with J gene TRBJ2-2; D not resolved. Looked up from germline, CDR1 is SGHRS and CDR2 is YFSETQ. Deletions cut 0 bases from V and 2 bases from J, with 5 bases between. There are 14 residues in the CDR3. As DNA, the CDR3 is TGCGCCAGCAGCTTGGAACCTAACACCGGGGAGCTGTTTTTT. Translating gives CASSLEPNTGELFF.

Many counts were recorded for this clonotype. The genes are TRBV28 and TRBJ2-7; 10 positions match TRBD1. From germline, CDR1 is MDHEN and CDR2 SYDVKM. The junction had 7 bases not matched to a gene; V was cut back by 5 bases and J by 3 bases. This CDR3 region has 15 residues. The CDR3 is CASSAGQGPHYEQYF. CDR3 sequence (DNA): TGTGCCAGCAGTGCGGGACAGGGGCCCCACTACGAGCAGTACTTC. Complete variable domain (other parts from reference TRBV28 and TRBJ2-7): DVKVTQSSRYLVKRTGEKVFLECVQDMDHENMFWYRQDPGLGLRLIYFSYDVKMKEKGDIPEGYSVSREKKERFSLILESASTNQTSMYLCASSAGQGPHYEQYFGPGTRLTVT.

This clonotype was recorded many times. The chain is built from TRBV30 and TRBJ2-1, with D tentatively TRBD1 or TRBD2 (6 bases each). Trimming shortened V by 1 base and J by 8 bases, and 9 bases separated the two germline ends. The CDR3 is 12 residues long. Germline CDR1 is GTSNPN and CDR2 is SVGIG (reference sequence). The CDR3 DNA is TGTGCCTGGAGTGGAGGGGGGTATGAGCAGTTCTTC. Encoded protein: CAWSGGGYEQFF.